This TCR beta chain was sequenced in a study of blood T cell repertoires in COVID-19. Data came from immunoSEQ multiplex PCR; TCRdb stores just in-frame clones and leaves some out. The sample holds a few hundred thousand clones, about 90% seen once. The CDR3 runs 15 residues. Germline CDR1 is SNHLY and CDR2 is FYNNEI. J gave up 3 bases and V 1 base, and 2 bases lay outside the gene matches. The source of this sequence is a woman in her twenties or thirties who had recovered from COVID-19. The sequencing sample was made of PBMCs or T cells enriched from blood (not recorded which). V is TRBV2 and J is TRBJ2-3, with 9 bases that match TRBD2. The DNA of the CDR3 is TGTGCCAGCAGTGAAGAGCGGGGGGAAACAGATACGCAGTATTTT. This encodes CASSEERGETDTQYF.